The 27 T cell receptor beta chains below were found in one sample sequenced in a study of blood T cells in healthy people across ages. A second PCR of about 7 to 12 cycles used a sample-barcoded 5' primer and a J-beta primer mix. Via MiXCR, TCRdb re-called the 5' RACE reads, giving one row per CDR3 protein. The repertoire holds about 1,400,000 distinct CDR3 sequences, with about 43% as singletons. Specimen: blood. These receptors originate from a woman in her late teens or twenties in good health.

This clonotype showed up just a few times. This chain joins TRBV6-6 and TRBJ1-2; D uncertain. CDR3 length equals 15 residues. With 2 bases removed from V and 2 bases from J, the gap between germline ends came to 12 bases. Germline CDR1 reads MNHNY; CDR2 reads SVGAGI (reference sequence). The DNA of the CDR3 is TGTGCCAGCAGTTACATCGCAGCGGCCAACTATGGCTACACCTTC. Protein: CASSYIAAANYGYTF.

This clonotype showed up just a few times. The gene calls are TRBV11-2 and TRBJ2-7; D is perhaps TRBD1 (6 bases). The CDR3 sequence is 14 residues long. Germline CDR1 reads SGHAT; CDR2 reads FQNNGV. V lost 5 bases to trimming and J lost 2 bases, with 13 bases between them. This CDR3 reads CASSPRWTAYEQYF. The CDR3, as DNA: TGTGCCAGCAGCCCTCGTTGGACAGCCTACGAGCAGTACTTC. The entire variable domain, with the rest obtained from reference TRBV11-2 and TRBJ2-7, is as follows: EAGVAQSPRYKIIEKRQSVAFWCNPISGHATLYWYQQILGQGPKLLIQFQNNGVVDDSQLPKDRFSAERLKGVDSTLKIQPAKLEDSAVYLCASSPRWTAYEQYFGPGTRLTVT.

This clonotype was observed a few times. V gene TRBV7-2 combines with J gene TRBJ2-5, with TRBD2 matching 8 bases. CDR1 and CDR2 (germline): SGHTA, FQGNSA. CDR3 size: 16 residues. The junction had 5 bases not matched to a gene; V was cut back by 0 bases and J by 2 bases. The CDR3 coding sequence is TGTGCCAGCAGCTTAGCGCGGTCTAGCGGGCAAGAGACCCAGTACTTC. It is translated as CASSLARSSGQETQYF.

V is TRBV20-1 and J is TRBJ1-2, with a weak D call TRBD1 (6 bases). V gave up 6 bases and J gave up 4 bases, with 21 bases separating them. Germline V gene data show CDR1 as DFQATT and CDR2 as SNEGSKA (reference sequence). This CDR3 is 15 amino acids long. The CDR3 spells CSARGRGPALYGYTF. Here the CDR3 DNA reads TGCAGTGCCCGGGGGCGAGGGCCGGCACTCTATGGCTACACCTTC.

This clonotype was seen a handful of times. The chain employs TRBV20-1 and TRBJ2-7; D perhaps matches TRBD2 (6 bases). Germline CDR1 is DFQATT and CDR2 is SNEGSKA (reference sequence). The CDR3 runs 13 residues. V lost 5 bases, J lost 2 bases, and 13 bases lay in between. The chain's CDR3 is CSAAGTGPYEQYF. In nucleotides, the CDR3 is TGCAGTGCTGCCGGGACTGGCCCCTACGAGCAGTACTTC.

Note on this clonotype: A read error is likely, as this CDR3 ends without the conserved phenylalanine or tryptophan. V gene TRBV20-1 combines with J gene TRBJ1-5; a weak D match, TRBD1 (6 bases). In germline, CDR1 is DFQATT, CDR2 SNEGSKA (reference sequence). The CDR3 runs to 13 residues. CDR3 amino acids: CSSRGLGNQPQHY. The CDR3 DNA reads as TGCAGCAGCAGGGGTTTGGGCAATCAGCCCCAGCATTAT.

The count of this clonotype is one. The chain joins TRBV5-1 to TRBJ1-1, with unresolved D. This CDR3 region has 14 residues. Germline V CDR1 and CDR2: SGHRS, YFSETQ. Trimming shortened V by 3 bases and J by 1 base, and 10 bases separated the two germline ends. CDR3: CASSWVEGNTEAFF. The CDR3 DNA reads TGCGCCAGCAGCTGGGTGGAAGGGAACACTGAAGCTTTCTTT.

This rearrangement joins TRBV21-1 to TRBJ2-1. TRBV21-1 is annotated as a pseudogene. The CDR3 is 15 amino acids. CDR3 protein: CASSATFRGSGEQFF. For the CDR3, the DNA is TGTGCCAGCAGCGCTACTTTCCGAGGATCGGGTGAGCAGTTCTTC.

This chain connects TRBV29-1 to TRBJ2-5, with 10 bases identical to TRBD1. Germline values: CDR1 SQVTM, CDR2 ANQGSEA. Trimming at V came to 7 bases and at J to 2 bases, leaving 7 bases not matched to a gene. The CDR3 has 14 residues. CDR3: CSADRGRGQETQYF. The CDR3 DNA reads as TGCAGCGCTGACAGGGGGCGTGGGCAAGAGACCCAGTACTTC.

This clonotype was found once. A much more abundant neighbour one base away suggests this may be a read error. V is TRBV6-6 and J is TRBJ1-2; TRBD1 matches at 7 bases. The CDR3 totals 13 residues. Germline loops: CDR1 MNHNY, CDR2 SVGAGI (reference sequence). Trimming cost V 6 bases and J 4 bases; bases outside gene matches: 5. This CDR3 is CASRLGGVYGYTF. CDR3 in DNA: TGTGCCAGCAGGTTAGGGGGCGTCTATGGCTACACCTTC.

CDR3 bases: TGCAGTGCTAGAACTGCCGGGACAGGGGTTGAAAAACTGTTTTTT. Amino acid sequence: CSARTAGTGVEKLFF. This chain uses TRBV20-1 with TRBJ1-4, with 10 bases lining up with TRBD1. In germline, CDR1 is DFQATT, CDR2 SNEGSKA (reference sequence). V was clipped by 2 bases and J by 7 bases; unmatched bases: 7. The CDR3 runs to 15 residues.

The rearrangement joins TRBV5-1 to TRBJ2-1; 11 bases align to TRBD2. The better agreement between TRBJ2-7 and the DNA end casts doubt on the J call. CDR3 length equals 16 residues. Germline lookup yields CDR1 SGHRS and CDR2 YFSETQ. Here the CDR3 reads CASSLRTSGYYNEQYF. The CDR3 DNA reads as TGCGCCAGCAGCTTGCGGACTAGCGGGTACTACAATGAGCAGTACTTC.

The chain combines TRBV27 with TRBJ1-1; D gene uncertain. Per the germline V gene, CDR1 is MNHEY and CDR2 is SMNVEV (reference sequence). The CDR3 has 14 amino acids. Trimming pared 5 bases from V and 4 bases from J, leaving 14 bases between. CDR3 bases: TGTGCCAGCAGTGTCGGGTCCGGAGGCACTGAAGCTTTCTTT. Amino acid sequence: CASSVGSGGTEAFF.

This clonotype was detected many times. The junction shows a germline mismatch at one end, possibly a read error. The J gene is TRBJ2-1, the V gene TRBV20-1; D is possibly TRBD2 (7 bases). CDR3 length equals 15 residues. Germline CDR1 reads DFQATT; CDR2 reads SNEGSKA (reference sequence). CDR3 amino acids: CSAKRGGTLPGEQFF. The CDR3 region has the DNA TGCAGCGCTAAAAGGGGGGGTACCCTTCCGGGGGAGCAGTTCTTC.

The chain links TRBV4-1 to TRBJ1-3, with TRBD1 identical over 7 bases. The CDR3 length is 14 residues. Trimming at V came to 1 base and at J to 7 bases, leaving 4 bases not matched to a gene. Germline values: CDR1 MGHRA, CDR2 YSYEKL. The CDR3 DNA reads TGCGCCAGCAGCCAAGTGGACAGGACGAACACCATATATTTT. This translates into CASSQVDRTNTIYF.

J is TRBJ2-1 and V is TRBV3-1; D perhaps matches TRBD2 (7 bases). Germline V gene data show CDR1 as LGHDT and CDR2 as YNNKEL (reference sequence). The CDR3 totals 14 residues. V lost 2 bases, J lost 12 bases, and 17 bases lay in between. CDR3 sequence reads: CASSQSATGGPQFF. Here the CDR3 DNA reads TGTGCCAGCAGCCAATCGGCCACGGGGGGCCCGCAGTTCTTC.

This clonotype was seen a handful of times. The genes are TRBV4-2 and TRBJ2-5; 9 nucleotides match TRBD1. The CDR3 is 16 amino acids. Germline V gives CDR1 LGHNA, CDR2 YNFKEQ. J lost 7 bases, V lost 8 bases, and 17 bases had no gene match. CDR3 loop: CASRPQGASIEATQYF. Here the CDR3 DNA reads TGTGCCAGCCGACCACAGGGGGCATCGATAGAGGCGACCCAGTACTTC.

Worth noting for this clonotype: Sequence at one end of the junction differs from germline and may be a read error. The chain couples TRBV27 to TRBJ2-7, with D uncertain. This CDR3 is 13 amino acids long. Germline values: CDR1 MNHEY, CDR2 SMNVEV (reference sequence). The CDR3 DNA sequence: TGTACCAGCAGTTTGTTCGTAGCAGATGAGCAGTACTTC. Amino acid sequence: CTSSLFVADEQYF.

This clonotype was seen a handful of times. The chain combines TRBV20-1 with TRBJ1-5, with TRBD1 matching over 8 bases. V was clipped by 1 base and J by 1 base; unmatched bases: 6. Germline CDR1 reads DFQATT; CDR2 reads SNEGSKA (reference sequence). This CDR3 has 16 residues. As DNA, the CDR3 is TGCAGTGCTAGAGTCTCTCAGGGGGCGAGCAATCAGCCCCAGCATTTT. Protein sequence: CSARVSQGASNQPQHF.

The chain has TRBV6-1 and TRBJ2-1; D possibly corresponds to TRBD1 (6 bases). The J call is uncertain, as TRBJ2-7 better fits the DNA end. The CDR3 loop spans 15 amino acids. The V gene's germline CDR1 is MNHNS and CDR2 SASEGT. CDR3: CASTLGQYNAYEQYF. CDR3 DNA sequence: TGTGCCAGTACTCTAGGACAGTATAATGCTTACGAGCAGTACTTC.

This clonotype was seen a few times. This rearrangement joins TRBV6-2 or TRBV6-3 to TRBJ2-6; D is undetermined. This CDR3 comprises 15 residues. Germline V gene lookup returns CDR1 MNHEY and CDR2 SVGEGT. V lost 2 bases and J lost 0, with 5 bases in between. CDR3 loop: CASSYSDSGANVLTF. CDR3 sequence (DNA): TGTGCCAGCAGTTACAGCGACTCTGGGGCCAACGTCCTGACTTTC.

The chain joins TRBV4-1 to TRBJ2-7; 8 positions match TRBD2. V was pared by 4 bases and J by 7 bases, with 18 bases of the junction left unmatched. The CDR3 covers 17 residues. The germline gives CDR1 MGHRA, CDR2 YSYEKL. CDR3: CASSRDSRGGTAREQYF. The CDR3 coding sequence is TGCGCCAGCAGCCGAGATTCTCGCGGGGGGACCGCTAGGGAGCAGTACTTC.

The chain has TRBV12-3 or TRBV12-4 and TRBJ2-4; TRBD2 matches at 10 bases. After removal of 2 bases from V and 3 bases from J, the junction contained 7 bases not matched to a gene. CDR3 length: 17 residues. This CDR3 is CASSLRGLAVGKNIQYF. The CDR3 DNA is TGTGCCAGCAGTTTAAGAGGACTAGCGGTGGGCAAAAACATTCAGTACTTC.

The genes are TRBV20-1 and TRBJ2-4; a possible D gene is TRBD2 (6 bases). The CDR3 runs to 15 residues. V gave up 6 bases and J gave up 1 base, with 16 bases separating them. CDR1 is DFQATT, CDR2 SNEGSKA, per germline (reference sequence). The CDR3 nucleotides read TGCAGTGCCCCTAGGCAGGGACTTGCCAAAAACATTCAGTACTTC. Its translation: CSAPRQGLAKNIQYF.

This clonotype has just a few counts. This chain links TRBV27 with TRBJ2-3; 8 bases fit TRBD2. CDR1 is MNHEY, CDR2 SMNVEV, per germline (reference sequence). The length of the CDR3 is 16 residues. The trim removed 5 bases at V and 6 bases at J, leaving 13 bases unmatched. The CDR3, as DNA: TGTGCCAGCAGTCCCCTTGAGGGTAGCGGGGCGGATACGCAGTATTTT. It specifies CASSPLEGSGADTQYF.

This clonotype was counted a few times. V gene TRBV14 combines with J gene TRBJ2-3; tentatively, D is TRBD1 (5 bases). Trimming stripped 1 base from V and 2 bases from J, with 13 bases between. The CDR3 sequence is 16 residues long. Germline values: CDR1 SGHDN, CDR2 FVKESK. CDR3 loop: CASSQVWVQDTDTQYF. The CDR3, as DNA: TGTGCCAGCAGCCAAGTTTGGGTACAGGACACAGATACGCAGTATTTT. Full variable domain (rest looked up from reference TRBV14 and TRBJ2-3): EAGVTQFPSHSVIEKGQTVTLRCDPISGHDNLYWYRRVMGKEIKFLLHFVKESKQDESGMPNNRFLAERTGGTYSTLKVQPAELEDSGVYFCASSQVWVQDTDTQYFGPGTRLTVL.

The chain is built from TRBV3-1 and TRBJ2-6; possibly TRBD2 for D (6 bases). V dropped 4 bases and J dropped 6 bases, with 22 bases sitting between them. The length of the CDR3 is 18 residues. Germline CDR1 is LGHDT and CDR2 is YNNKEL (reference sequence). CDR3 sequence: CASSLIGGTSQSANVLTF. The CDR3 nucleotides read TGTGCCAGCAGCCTCATCGGAGGGACTTCTCAATCGGCCAACGTCCTGACTTTC.